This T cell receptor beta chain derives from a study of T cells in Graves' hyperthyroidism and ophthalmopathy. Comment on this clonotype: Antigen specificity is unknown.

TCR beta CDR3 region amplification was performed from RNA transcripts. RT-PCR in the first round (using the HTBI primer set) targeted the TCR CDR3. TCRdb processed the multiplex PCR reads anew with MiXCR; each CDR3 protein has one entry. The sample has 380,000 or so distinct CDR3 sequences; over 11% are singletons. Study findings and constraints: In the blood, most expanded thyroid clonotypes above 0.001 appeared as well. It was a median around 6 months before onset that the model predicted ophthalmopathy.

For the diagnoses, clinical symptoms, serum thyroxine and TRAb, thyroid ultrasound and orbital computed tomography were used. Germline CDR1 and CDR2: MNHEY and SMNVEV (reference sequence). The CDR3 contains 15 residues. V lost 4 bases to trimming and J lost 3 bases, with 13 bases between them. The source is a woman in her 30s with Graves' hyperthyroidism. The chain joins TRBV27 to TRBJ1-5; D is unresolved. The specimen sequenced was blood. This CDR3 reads CASSSDPAFNQPQHF. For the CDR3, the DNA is TGTGCCAGCAGTTCTGACCCGGCGTTCAATCAGCCCCAGCATTTT.